The table lists the clone carrying this TCR beta chain with a few counts. What it binds is not known. Time point defined: week 35, safety follow-up. Doses comprised 300 ug of mutant IDH1 20-mer peptide each, plus topical imiquimod. With V trimmed by 9 bases and J by 2 bases, 12 bases remained unmatched. The CDR3 has 17 residues. Germline CDR1 is SGHRS and CDR2 is YFSETQ. The entry originates in a study of a mutant IDH1 vaccine in newly diagnosed glioma. Sequencing was performed with immunoSEQ multiplex PCR; in TCRdb, only in-frame clones are kept and a portion is missing. The sample has about 44,000 clones, around 86% seen once.

V and J are TRBV5-1 and TRBJ2-3; TRBD2 aligns across 13 bases. The starting material was PBMCs, obtained from a glioma patient whose treatment included an IDH1 peptide vaccine. The TCR was taken from a woman in her forties with glioma. Some clones in this sample may be carry-over from other donors' samples. CDR3 sequence: CATKLAGGYLPTDTQYF. The CDR3 DNA reads as TGCGCCACCAAACTAGCGGGGGGGTATTTACCCACAGATACGCAGTATTTT.